This T cell receptor beta chain comes out of a study of shared clonotypes between healthy human individuals. Findings and caveats of the study: Among four donors, roughly 5% of naive CD4 clonotypes were found in common.

The study ran the assay at deep level. TCRdb keeps only in-frame clones here, not all; method: immunoSEQ multiplex PCR. The data contain around 1.6 million clones, approximately 98% of them singletons. The CDR3 spans 14 residues. Per the germline V gene, CDR1 is SGHTA and CDR2 is FQGNSA. V was pared by 5 bases and J by 5 bases, with 7 bases of the junction left unmatched. Remarks on this clone: Its antigen is undetermined.

The genes are TRBV7-2 and TRBJ2-5, with 8 nucleotides matching TRBD2. This clonotype originated in a man aged 30 to 39 in good health. Sample: naive CD4+ T cells sorted from blood. Subset reported: CD45RA+ positively selected. CDR3 coding DNA: TGTGCCAGCAGCCGGAGCGGGAGTAGGGAGACCCAGTACTTC. This translates into CASSRSGSRETQYF.